This TCR beta chain is from a study (dated by TCRdb to between 2014 and 2016). Study-level background: Whether tumor-infiltrating Tregs in breast cancer are recruited from blood Tregs or converted in situ from other CD4+ T cell subsets was tested.

Many counts were recorded for this clonotype. No antigen is known for it. No base qualities exist here, and no much larger clone lies one base off it. The Miltenyi Naive CD4+ T Cell Isolation kit was used to purify naive CD4+ T cells, and CD25 microbeads were used to remove Tregs. Tregs, naive and memory CD4+ T cells from tumor, blood and ipsilateral draining lymph nodes of five or six breast cancer patients underwent full-length TCR alpha and beta sequencing. Tumor tissue and lymph nodes from ipsilateral axillary dissection were perfused with PBS, minced and digested with collagenase I and hyaluronidase. Sorted cell populations were confirmed by FACS to exceed 90% purity. The CDR1 and CDR2 encoded by the germline V gene (reference sequence) are DFQATT and SNEGSKA. V has 4 bases trimmed and J has 3 bases trimmed; junction bases matching no gene number 6. The CDR3 measures 14 amino acids from cysteine to phenylalanine. Of the read, only the CDR3 DNA is kept; its 42 bases are in frame from base 1.

Results and caveats for the whole study, not just this receptor: Rather than covering whole repertoires, validation in the larger cohort was restricted to a single TCR beta V-J rearrangement. The greatest overlap of tumor-infiltrating Treg TCR alpha and beta sequences was observed with tumor naive CD4+ T cells, followed by blood naive CD4+ T cells. In terms of TCR gene usage, tumor memory CD4+ T cells clustered together with blood and lymph node memory CD4+ cells, as well as with lymph node naive CD4+ cells.

Amplification of full-length TCR variable regions was done by 5' RACE PCR using constant-region reverse primers, and this step was followed by semi-nested PCR with Nested Universal Primer A. Using the ReliaPrep RNA Cell Miniprep System, total RNA was extracted, and the SMARTer RACE 5'/3' Kit was then used to reverse transcribe the RNA into 5'RACE-ready cDNA. An Illumina MiSeq was used to sequence the full-length TCR alpha and beta libraries, which had been barcoded with multiplex adaptors. In the source study's methods: Sequencing data were pooled across the five patients for each of nine subset-tissue groups and compared by unsupervised clustering of TCR gene usage. Repertoire similarity was calculated with the Morisita-Horn index, weighting shared sequences by their contribution to each repertoire. TCRdb cleaned the public reads at Q25 with fastp, built clones with MiXCR and kept in-frame beta chains. Each CDR3 protein appears once, grouped with its most common genes and DNA. The V and J calls, along with clone size, are taken from TCRdb and not from the paper's own processing. Here the sample has tens of thousands of distinct CDR3 sequences; 30% occur a single time. Jointly, the top ten make up 2.2% of the sample.

The TCR was taken from a female donor with breast cancer. Material: tumor-infiltrating naive CD4+ T cells sorted from the breast tumor. The cell subset or site label, read with the paper, signifies: naive CD4+ T cells, CD4+CD45RA+CD25-. Recombination linked TRBV20-1 to TRBJ2-7, with 10 central nucleotides matching TRBD2. The CDR3 has the sequence CSATPGTSVYEQYF. The DNA is as follows: TGCAGTGCTACTCCCGGGACTAGCGTCTACGAGCAGTACTTC.